This T cell receptor (beta chain) was retrieved from a study of read filtering for tumor transcriptome and immune sequencing. Study background: Patients were some 16 male and around 13 female, mean age about 65 years, range about 47 to 80. IR-seq gave about 3.5 to 11 million TCR reads per sample; RNA-seq gave about 80 to 1,300.

V lost 4 bases to trimming and J lost 3 bases, with 16 bases between them. CDR3 size: 15 residues. The germline V gene has CDR1 SQVTM and CDR2 ANQGSEA. Sampling of bone marrow took place during active disease in every patient. Molecular barcoded adaptors covering alpha/delta and beta/gamma chains were used on approximately 400 ng RNA. TCRdb redid the calling of the reads with MiXCR, one entry per CDR3 protein. The sample holds over 45,000 distinct CDR3 sequences, around 20% seen once. There are many counts of this clonotype. What was sequenced was a population of CD138-negative cells sorted from bone marrow. This TCR came from a donor aged 40 or older with multiple myeloma. The rearrangement links TRBV29-1 to TRBJ2-1; D gene ambiguous. For the CDR3, the DNA is TGCAGCGTTGTCACATCGGGCGGACGCTACAATGAGCAGTTCTTC. Protein sequence: CSVVTSGGRYNEQFF.